This TCR beta chain emerged from a study of T cells in localized non-small cell lung cancer. Germline V gene sequence: CDR1 SGDLS, CDR2 YYNGEE. V was shortened by 3 bases and J by 5 bases, with 7 bases between the two germline ends. The CDR3 covers 12 residues. Overall study results and limits: Appearance in adjacent lung was seen for a median approximately 58 of the top 100 tumor clones.

Sequencing was performed with immunoSEQ multiplex PCR; in TCRdb, only in-frame clones are kept and a portion is missing. The sample consists of around 33,000 clones, roughly 89% of them appearing once. A note on this clone: Its specificity is unknown.

The sample was peripheral blood, taken before any cancer treatment. The clonotype comes from a woman aged 40 to 75 with stage I lung adenocarcinoma. The rearrangement links TRBV9 to TRBJ2-3, with D hard to call. In nucleotides, the CDR3 is TGTGCCAGCAGCGCTACGGGAGATACGCAGTATTTT. The encoded protein is CASSATGDTQYF.